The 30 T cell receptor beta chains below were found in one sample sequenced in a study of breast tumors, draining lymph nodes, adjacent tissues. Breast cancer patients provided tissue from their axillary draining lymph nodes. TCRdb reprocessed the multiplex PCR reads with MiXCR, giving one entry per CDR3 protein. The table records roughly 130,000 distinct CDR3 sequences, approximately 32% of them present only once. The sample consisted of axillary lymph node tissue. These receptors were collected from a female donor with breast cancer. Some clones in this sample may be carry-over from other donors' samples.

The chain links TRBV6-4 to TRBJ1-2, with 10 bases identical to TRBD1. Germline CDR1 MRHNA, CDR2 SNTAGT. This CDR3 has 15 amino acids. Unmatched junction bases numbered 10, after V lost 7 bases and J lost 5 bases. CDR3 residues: CASNVRDRGWYGYTF. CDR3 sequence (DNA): TGTGCCAGCAATGTCCGGGACAGGGGTTGGTATGGCTACACCTTC.

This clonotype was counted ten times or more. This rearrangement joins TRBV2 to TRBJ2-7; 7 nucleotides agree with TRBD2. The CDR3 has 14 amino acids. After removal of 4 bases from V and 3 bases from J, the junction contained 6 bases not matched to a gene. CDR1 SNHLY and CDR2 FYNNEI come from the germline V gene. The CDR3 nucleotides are TGTGCCAGCAGTGCCGGGACTAACCTCTACGAGCAGTACTTC. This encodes CASSAGTNLYEQYF.

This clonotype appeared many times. DNA for the CDR3: TGTGCCAGCAGCCTCCGGGGCAGCAATGAGCAGTTCTTC. It specifies CASSLRGSNEQFF. The rearrangement uses TRBV3-1 and TRBJ2-1; D is tentatively TRBD1 or TRBD2 (5 bases each). Deletions cut 4 bases from V and 6 bases from J, with 10 bases between. Germline V CDR1 and CDR2: LGHDT, YNNKEL (reference sequence). The CDR3 is made up of 13 amino acids.

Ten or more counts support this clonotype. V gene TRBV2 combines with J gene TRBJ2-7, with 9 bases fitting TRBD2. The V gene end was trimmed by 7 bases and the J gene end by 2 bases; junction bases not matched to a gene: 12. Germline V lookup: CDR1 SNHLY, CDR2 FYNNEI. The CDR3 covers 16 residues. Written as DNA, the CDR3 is TGTGCCAGCAAGGGAAGCGGGGGGACCCCTACCTACGAGCAGTACTTC. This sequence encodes CASKGSGGTPTYEQYF.

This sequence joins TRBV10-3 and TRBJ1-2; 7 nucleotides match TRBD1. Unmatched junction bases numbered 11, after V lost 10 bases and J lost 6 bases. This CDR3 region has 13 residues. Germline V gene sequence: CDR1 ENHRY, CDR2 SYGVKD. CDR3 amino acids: CANSRGQAHGYTF. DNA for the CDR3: TGTGCCAACAGCCGCGGACAGGCACATGGCTACACCTTC.

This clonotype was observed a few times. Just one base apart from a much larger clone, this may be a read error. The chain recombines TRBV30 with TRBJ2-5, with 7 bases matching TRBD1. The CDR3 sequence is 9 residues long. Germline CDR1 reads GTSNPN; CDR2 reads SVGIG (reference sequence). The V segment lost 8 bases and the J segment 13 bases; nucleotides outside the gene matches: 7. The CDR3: CAADRVGYF. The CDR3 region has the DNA TGTGCCGCCGACAGGGTTGGGTACTTC.

Here the CDR3 DNA reads TGTGCCAGCAGCTTGGTGACAGGGGGCGGGAGATACGAGCAGTACGTC. Protein product: CASSLVTGGGRYEQYV. The chain links TRBV5-8 to TRBJ2-7; TRBD1 matches at 10 bases. This CDR3 spans 16 amino acids. CDR1 SGHTS and CDR2 YDEGEE come from the germline V gene. Trimming took 0 bases from V and 4 from J; bases not matched to a gene: 7.

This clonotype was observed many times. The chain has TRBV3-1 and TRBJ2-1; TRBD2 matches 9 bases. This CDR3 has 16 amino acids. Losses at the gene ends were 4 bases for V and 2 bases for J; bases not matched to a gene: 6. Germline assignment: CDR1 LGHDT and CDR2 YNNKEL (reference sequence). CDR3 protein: CASSPIAGGPYNEQFF. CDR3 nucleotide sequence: TGTGCCAGCAGCCCCATTGCGGGGGGGCCCTACAATGAGCAGTTCTTC.

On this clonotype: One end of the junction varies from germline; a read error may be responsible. The chain's CDR3 is CASSHGDRRSTGGLFF. The CDR3 DNA is TGTGCCAGCAGTCACGGGGACAGGAGATCGACCGGGGGGCTGTTTTTT. This rearrangement joins TRBV6-6 to TRBJ2-2; 8 positions agree with TRBD1. Germline V gene lookup returns CDR1 MNHNY and CDR2 SVGAGI (reference sequence). There are 16 residues in the CDR3.

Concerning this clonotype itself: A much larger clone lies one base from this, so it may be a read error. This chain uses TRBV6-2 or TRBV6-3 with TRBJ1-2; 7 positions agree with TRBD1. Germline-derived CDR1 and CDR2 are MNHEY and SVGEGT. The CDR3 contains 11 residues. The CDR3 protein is CASSHGTVLVF. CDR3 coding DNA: TGTGCCAGCAGTCACGGGACAGTTCTGGTCTTC.

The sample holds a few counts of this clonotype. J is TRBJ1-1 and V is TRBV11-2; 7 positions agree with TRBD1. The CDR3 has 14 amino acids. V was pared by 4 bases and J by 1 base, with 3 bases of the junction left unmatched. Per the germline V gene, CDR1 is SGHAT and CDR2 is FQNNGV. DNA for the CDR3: TGTGCCAGCAGCTGGGACAGCCAGAACACTGAAGCTTTCTTT. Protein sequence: CASSWDSQNTEAFF.

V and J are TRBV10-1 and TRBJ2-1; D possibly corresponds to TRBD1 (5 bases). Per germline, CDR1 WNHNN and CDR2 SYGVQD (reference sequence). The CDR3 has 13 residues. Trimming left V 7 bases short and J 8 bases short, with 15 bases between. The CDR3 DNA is TGCGCCAGCACCTGGCAGGGCAGCGATGAGCAGTTCTTC. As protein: CASTWQGSDEQFF.

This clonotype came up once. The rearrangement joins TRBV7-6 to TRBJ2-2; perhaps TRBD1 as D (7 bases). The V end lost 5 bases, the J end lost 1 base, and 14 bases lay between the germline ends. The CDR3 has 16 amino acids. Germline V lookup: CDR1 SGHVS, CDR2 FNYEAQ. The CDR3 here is CASSRRQGGNTGELFF. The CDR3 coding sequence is TGTGCCAGCAGCCGCAGACAGGGAGGGAACACCGGGGAGCTGTTTTTT.

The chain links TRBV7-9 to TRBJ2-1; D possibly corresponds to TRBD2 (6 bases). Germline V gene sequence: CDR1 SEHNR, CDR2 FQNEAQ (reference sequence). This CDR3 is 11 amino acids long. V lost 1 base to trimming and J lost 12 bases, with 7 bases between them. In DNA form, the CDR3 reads TGTGCCAGCAGCTTAGACGGGAGGCAGTTCTTC. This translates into CASSLDGRQFF. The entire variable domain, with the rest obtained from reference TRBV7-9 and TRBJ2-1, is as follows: DTGVSQNPRHKITKRGQNVTFRCDPISEHNRLYWYRQTLGQGPEFLTYFQNEAQLEKSRLLSDRFSAERPKGSFSTLEIQRTEQGDSAMYLCASSLDGRQFFGPGTRLTVL.

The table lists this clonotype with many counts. The CDR3 DNA sequence: TGTGCCAGCAGGCAACAGGGAGCCTATGGCTACACCTTC. It translates to CASRQQGAYGYTF. The rearrangement links TRBV12-3 or TRBV12-4 to TRBJ1-2; TRBD1 is a possible D gene (6 bases). CDR3 size: 13 residues. V gave up 6 bases and J gave up 4 bases, with 12 bases separating them.

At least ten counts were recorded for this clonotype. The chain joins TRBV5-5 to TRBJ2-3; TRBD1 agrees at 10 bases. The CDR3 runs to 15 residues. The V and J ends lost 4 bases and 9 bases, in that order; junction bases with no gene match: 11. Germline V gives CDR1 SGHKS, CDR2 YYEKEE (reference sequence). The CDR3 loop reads CASSRTGQGLNTQYF. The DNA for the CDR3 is TGTGCCAGCAGCAGAACGGGACAGGGGTTGAACACGCAGTATTTT.

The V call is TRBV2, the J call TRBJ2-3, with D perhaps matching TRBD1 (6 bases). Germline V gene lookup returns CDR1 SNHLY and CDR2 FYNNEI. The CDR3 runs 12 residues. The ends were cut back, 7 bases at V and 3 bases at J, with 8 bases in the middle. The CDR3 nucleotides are TGTGCCAGCATGAGGGGGACAGATACGCAGTATTTT. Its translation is CASMRGTDTQYF.

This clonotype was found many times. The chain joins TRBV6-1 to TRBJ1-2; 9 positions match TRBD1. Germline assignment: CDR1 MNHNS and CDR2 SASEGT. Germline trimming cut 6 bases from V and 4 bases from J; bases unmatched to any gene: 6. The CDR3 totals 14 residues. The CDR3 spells CASRPGTGPYGYTF. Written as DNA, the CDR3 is TGTGCCAGCAGGCCCGGGACAGGGCCCTATGGCTACACCTTC.

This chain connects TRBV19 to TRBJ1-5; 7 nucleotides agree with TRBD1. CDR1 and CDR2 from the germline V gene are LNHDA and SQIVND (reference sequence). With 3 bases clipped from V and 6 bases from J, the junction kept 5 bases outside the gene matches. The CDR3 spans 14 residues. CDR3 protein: CASSMTGMGQPQHF. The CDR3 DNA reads TGTGCCAGTAGTATGACAGGGATGGGTCAGCCCCAGCATTTT.

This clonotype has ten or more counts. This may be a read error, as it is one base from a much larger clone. The CDR3 reads CASSVRDVGNSPLYF. For the CDR3, the DNA is TGCGCCAGCAGTGTGAGGGACGTGGGTAATTCACCCCTCTACTTT. The chain uses TRBV10-2 and TRBJ1-6, with a possible D match to TRBD1 (5 bases). This CDR3 spans 15 amino acids. The germline V gene has CDR1 WSHSY and CDR2 SAAADI.

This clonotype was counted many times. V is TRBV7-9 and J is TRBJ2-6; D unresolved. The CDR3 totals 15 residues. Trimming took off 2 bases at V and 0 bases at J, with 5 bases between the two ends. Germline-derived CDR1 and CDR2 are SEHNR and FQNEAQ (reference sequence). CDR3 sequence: CASSLMGSGANVLTF. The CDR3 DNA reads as TGTGCCAGCAGCTTAATGGGCTCTGGGGCCAACGTCCTGACTTTC.

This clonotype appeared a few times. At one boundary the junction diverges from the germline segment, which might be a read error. Here the CDR3 reads CASSHSPFIVGADTQYF. In DNA, the CDR3 is TGTGCCAGCAGTCACTCGCCATTCATTGTCGGGGCAGATACGCAGTATTTT. This sequence joins TRBV6-5 and TRBJ2-3, with a tentative D call TRBD2 (5 bases). The CDR3 has 17 amino acids. CDR1 and CDR2 from the germline V gene are MNHEY and SVGAGI.

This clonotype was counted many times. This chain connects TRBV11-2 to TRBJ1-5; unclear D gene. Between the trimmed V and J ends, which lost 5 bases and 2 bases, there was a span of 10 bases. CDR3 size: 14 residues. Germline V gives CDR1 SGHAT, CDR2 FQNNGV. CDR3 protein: CASSPEGGNQPQHF. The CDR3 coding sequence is TGTGCCAGCAGCCCAGAGGGAGGCAATCAGCCCCAGCATTTT.

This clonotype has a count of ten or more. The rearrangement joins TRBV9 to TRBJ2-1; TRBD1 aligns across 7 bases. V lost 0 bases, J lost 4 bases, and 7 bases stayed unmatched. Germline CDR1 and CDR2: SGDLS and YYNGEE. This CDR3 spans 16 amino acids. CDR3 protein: CASSVDAGQAYNEQFF. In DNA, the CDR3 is TGTGCCAGCAGCGTAGACGCAGGACAGGCGTACAATGAGCAGTTCTTC.

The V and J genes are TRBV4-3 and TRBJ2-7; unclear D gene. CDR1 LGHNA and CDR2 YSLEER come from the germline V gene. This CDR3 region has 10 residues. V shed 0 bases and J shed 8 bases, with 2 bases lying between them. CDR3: CASSQDQQYV. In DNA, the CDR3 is TGCGCCAGCAGCCAAGACCAGCAGTACGTC.

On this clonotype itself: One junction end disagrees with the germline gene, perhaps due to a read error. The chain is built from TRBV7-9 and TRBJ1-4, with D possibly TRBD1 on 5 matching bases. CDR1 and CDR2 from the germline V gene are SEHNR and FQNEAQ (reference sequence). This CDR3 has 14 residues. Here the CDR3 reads CASSFGGDNVKLLF. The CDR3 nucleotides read TGTGCCAGCAGCTTCGGGGGGGATAATGTAAAACTGCTTTTT.

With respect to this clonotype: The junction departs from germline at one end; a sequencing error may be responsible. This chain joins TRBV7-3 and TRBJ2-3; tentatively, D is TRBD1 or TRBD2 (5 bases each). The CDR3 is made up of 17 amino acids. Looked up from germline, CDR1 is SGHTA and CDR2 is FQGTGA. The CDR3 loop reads CASSRSVARGSTDPQYF. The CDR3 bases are TGTGCCAGCAGCCGAAGCGTTGCCCGGGGCTCCACAGATCCGCAGTATTTT.

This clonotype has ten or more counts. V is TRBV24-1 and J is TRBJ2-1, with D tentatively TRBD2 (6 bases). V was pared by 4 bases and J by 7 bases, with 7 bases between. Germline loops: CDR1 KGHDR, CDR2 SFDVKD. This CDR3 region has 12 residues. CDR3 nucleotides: TGTGCCACCAGTGAACGGGGGAATGAGCAGTTCTTC. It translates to CATSERGNEQFF.

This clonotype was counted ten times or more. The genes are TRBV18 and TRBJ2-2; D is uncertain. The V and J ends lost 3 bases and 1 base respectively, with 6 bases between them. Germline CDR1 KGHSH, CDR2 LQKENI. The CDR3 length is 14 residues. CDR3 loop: CASSPPQNTGELFF. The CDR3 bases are TGTGCCAGCTCACCCCCCCAGAACACCGGGGAGCTGTTTTTT.

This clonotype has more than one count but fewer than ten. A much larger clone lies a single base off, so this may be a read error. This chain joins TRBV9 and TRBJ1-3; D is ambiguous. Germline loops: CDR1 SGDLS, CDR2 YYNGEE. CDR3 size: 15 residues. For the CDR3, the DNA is TGTGCCAGCAGCGTAGTTGGGGAAGAGGGAAACACCACATATTTT. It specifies CASSVVGEEGNTTYF.